This TCR beta chain was sequenced for a study of blood T cells in healthy people across ages. The wider study: When template switching was applied, about one barcoded beta molecule was captured per two T cells.

This CDR3 comprises 11 residues. Per germline, CDR1 SQVTM and CDR2 ANQGSEA. The V end was cut by 2 bases, the J end by 8 bases, with 9 bases between. Each donor gave ten milliliters of peripheral blood. With a J-beta primer mix and a sample-barcoded 5' primer, a second PCR ran roughly 6 to 11 cycles. TCRdb re-called the 5' RACE reads with MiXCR, one entry per CDR3 protein. Of 1,500,000 or so distinct CDR3 sequences listed, approximately 59% are singletons. On this clonotype itself: Its matching antigen is unknown.

Study results and limitations: There was a strong correlation between TCR beta diversity and naive T cell percentage. The diversity estimates, figures obtained from one million T cells, were considered underestimates.

J is TRBJ1-2 and V is TRBV29-1; D is unclear. The TCR sequence derives from a man aged 18-30 years in good health. The sequencing input was blood. CDR3 nucleotides: TGCAGCGTTGAATGGGCGGGGGGCTACACCTTC. Translating it yields CSVEWAGGYTF.